The 26 T cell receptor beta chains below all came from one sample that was sequenced in a study of CD8 T cell repertoires and HIV-1 epitope variants. Clones were sequenced by immunoSEQ multiplex PCR, and TCRdb holds only the in-frame ones, with some missing. This sample has 80,000 to 95,000 clones; 74% occur once, and the top ten carry roughly 25%. Sequencing was performed on uncultured baseline CD8+ T cells from peripheral blood mononuclear cells (PBMCs). These TCRs come from a male donor with HIV.

The genes are TRBV5-4 and TRBJ2-7; 7 bases are shared with TRBD1. Germline V CDR1 and CDR2: SGHNT, YYREEE (reference sequence). V trimming: 4 bases; J trimming: 3 bases; junction bases outside the gene matches: 7. The CDR3 is 14 residues long. The CDR3 sequence is CASSPRTGIYEQYF. In DNA form, the CDR3 reads TGTGCCAGCAGCCCAAGGACAGGAATCTACGAGCAGTACTTC.

The chain joins TRBV29-1 to TRBJ2-6; 14 positions match TRBD2. This CDR3 region has 18 residues. Germline values: CDR1 SQVTM, CDR2 ANQGSEA. J lost 3 bases, V lost 6 bases, and 10 bases had no gene match. The CDR3 nucleotides are TGCAGCGTAAACACCGGGACTAGCGGGAGCGGTGGGGCCAACGTCCTGACTTTC. The encoded protein is CSVNTGTSGSGGANVLTF.

The chain joins TRBV2 to TRBJ2-7; 10 bases agree with TRBD1. Germline V gene sequence: CDR1 SNHLY, CDR2 FYNNEI. The CDR3 covers 15 residues. Trimming removed 1 base from V and 6 bases from J; junction bases left unmatched: 6. CDR3: CASSEGGTGEREQYF. The CDR3 bases are TGTGCCAGCAGTGAAGGGGGGACAGGGGAACGCGAGCAGTACTTC.

The gene calls are TRBV7-9 and TRBJ2-6, with 9 bases fitting TRBD1. This CDR3 is 12 amino acids long. V trimming: 2 bases; J trimming: 16 bases; junction bases outside the gene matches: 3. CDR1 and CDR2 (germline): SEHNR, FQNEAQ (reference sequence). CDR3 sequence (DNA): TGTGCCAGCAGCTTAACAGGGGGCACGCTGACTTTC. Translating gives CASSLTGGTLTF.

CDR3 nucleotide sequence: TGTGCCAGCAGTGGGGGACTCGACCCGAGCACAGATACGCAGTATTTT. This gives the protein CASSGGLDPSTDTQYF. The rearrangement joins TRBV2 to TRBJ2-3, with D maybe TRBD2 (6 bases). Germline lookup yields CDR1 SNHLY and CDR2 FYNNEI. Trimming pared 4 bases from V and 0 bases from J, leaving 14 bases between. CDR3 size: 16 residues.

The sample holds many counts of this clone. The J gene is TRBJ1-1, the V gene TRBV7-9, with a possible D match to TRBD1 (5 bases). The germline CDR1 and CDR2 sequences are SEHNR and FQNEAQ (reference sequence). This CDR3 region has 13 residues. The germline V and J ends were trimmed by 3 bases and 3 bases, with 8 bases remaining between them. The CDR3 DNA follows: TGTGCCAGCAGCTTGCTCAGGGACACTGAAGCTTTCTTT. Translation gives CASSLLRDTEAFF.

This clone showed up just a few times. The junction does not match germline at one end; this may be a read error. V and J are TRBV4-3 and TRBJ1-2, with D possibly being TRBD1 (5 bases). The germline V gene has CDR1 LGHNA and CDR2 YSLEER. The CDR3 contains 15 residues. This CDR3 reads CASSEEMEGTYGYTF. As DNA, the CDR3 is TGCGCCAGCAGCGAAGAGATGGAGGGGACGTACGGCTACACCTTC.

The rearrangement joins TRBV5-6 to TRBJ2-3; D is perhaps TRBD1 (6 bases). With 2 bases removed from V and 4 bases from J, the gap between germline ends came to 14 bases. In germline, CDR1 is SGHDT, CDR2 YYEEEE. This CDR3 comprises 15 residues. CDR3 sequence reads: CASSFPGVGADTQYF. The CDR3 DNA is TGTGCCAGCAGCTTCCCAGGGGTAGGCGCAGATACGCAGTATTTT. The full variable domain, completed using reference TRBV5-6 and TRBJ2-3, is DAGVTQSPTHLIKTRGQQVTLRCSPKSGHDTVSWYQQALGQGPQFIFQYYEEEERQRGNFPDRFSGHQFPNYSSELNVNALLLGDSALYLCASSFPGVGADTQYFGPGTRLTVL.

This clone was seen repeatedly, ten times or more. The chain uses TRBV30 and TRBJ1-6; D unclear. Per the germline V gene, CDR1 is GTSNPN and CDR2 is SVGIG (reference sequence). The CDR3 is 13 residues long. Trimming took off 3 bases at V and 12 bases at J, with 15 bases between the two ends. As DNA, the CDR3 is TGTGCCTGGAGAACGCAGGCTTTAGAACCCCTCCACTTT. Translating gives CAWRTQALEPLHF.

The chain employs TRBV25-1 and TRBJ1-4; 9 positions match TRBD1. This CDR3 is built from 14 residues. Looked up from germline, CDR1 is MGHDK and CDR2 is SYGVNS. V gave up 3 bases and J gave up 7 bases; unmatched junction bases: 3. The CDR3 DNA reads as TGTGCCAGCAGTGACCGACAGGGGGGTGAAAAACTGTTTTTT. It yields the protein CASSDRQGGEKLFF.

The gene calls are TRBV27 and TRBJ1-1; D is possibly TRBD1 (6 bases). V was pared by 3 bases and J by 3 bases, with 11 bases between. Germline V gene sequence: CDR1 MNHEY, CDR2 SMNVEV (reference sequence). CDR3 size: 14 residues. CDR3 in DNA: TGTGCCAGCAGTTTGGACAGAGACTACACTGAAGCTTTCTTT. Translation: CASSLDRDYTEAFF.

The V call is TRBV28, the J call TRBJ1-6; no reliable D call. The CDR3 totals 14 residues. Germline V gives CDR1 MDHEN, CDR2 SYDVKM. V was shortened by 2 bases and J by 5 bases, with 7 bases between the two germline ends. The CDR3 DNA is TGTGCCAGCAGTTTAAGGCACAATAATTCACCCCTCCACTTT. As protein: CASSLRHNNSPLHF.

The chain employs TRBV27 and TRBJ1-5; the match to TRBD1 covers 7 bases. The trim removed 5 bases at V and 9 bases at J, leaving 7 bases unmatched. CDR1 is MNHEY, CDR2 SMNVEV, per germline (reference sequence). The length of the CDR3 is 13 residues. The CDR3 loop is CASSPLTGAPQHF. As DNA, the CDR3 is TGTGCCAGCAGTCCCTTAACAGGGGCGCCCCAGCATTTT.

The J gene is TRBJ2-3, the V gene TRBV30, with D perhaps matching TRBD1 (6 bases). Germline-derived CDR1 and CDR2 are GTSNPN and SVGIG (reference sequence). V was trimmed by 1 base and J by 0 bases, leaving 14 bases between them. This CDR3 spans 16 amino acids. This CDR3 is CAWSGIPGASTDTQYF. In DNA, the CDR3 is TGTGCCTGGAGTGGTATTCCAGGGGCTAGCACAGATACGCAGTATTTT.

This clone was recorded only once. This chain links TRBV15 with TRBJ1-3; possibly TRBD1 for D (5 bases). Per germline, CDR1 LNHNV and CDR2 YYDKDF (reference sequence). V lost 5 bases and J lost 0, with 11 bases in between. There are 15 residues in the CDR3. This CDR3 reads CATSGTTYSGNTIYF. The CDR3 region has the DNA TGTGCCACCAGCGGGACGACTTACTCTGGAAACACCATATATTTT.

The J gene is TRBJ2-3, the V gene TRBV7-2; TRBD2 might be the D (6 bases). Trimming shortened V by 5 bases and J by 3 bases, and 12 bases separated the two germline ends. The CDR3 consists of 14 residues. Germline V gene lookup returns CDR1 SGHTA and CDR2 FQGNSA. As DNA, the CDR3 is TGTGCCAGCAGCCCCGGCGGGGCGACAGATACGCAGTATTTT. Its translation is CASSPGGATDTQYF.

This clone was seen a few times. A much bigger clone sits one base away, suggesting this may be a read error. Other nucleotide sequences in the sample specify the same CDR3. The chain is built from TRBV9 and TRBJ2-7; 9 nucleotides match TRBD2. After removal of 5 bases from V and 5 bases from J, the junction contained 8 bases not matched to a gene. The CDR3 loop spans 14 amino acids. Germline V gene lookup returns CDR1 SGDLS and CDR2 YYNGEE. The CDR3 protein is CASSGGGGADEQYF. Written as DNA, the CDR3 is TGTGCCAGCAGTGGGGGCGGGGGGGCTGACGAGCAGTACTTC.

This sequence joins TRBV29-1 and TRBJ1-2, with 7 bases fitting TRBD1. The CDR3 sequence is 15 residues long. In germline, CDR1 is SQVTM, CDR2 ANQGSEA. Trimming at V came to 7 bases and at J to 6 bases, leaving 17 bases not matched to a gene. The CDR3 here is CSANRAGGRADGYTF. As DNA, the CDR3 is TGCAGCGCTAATAGGGCAGGGGGGAGAGCGGATGGCTACACCTTC.

This CDR3 is CASSQGTGVGYTF. CDR3 in DNA: TGCGCCAGCAGCCAGGGGACAGGGGTCGGCTACACCTTC. The chain carries TRBV5-1 and TRBJ1-2, with TRBD1 matching over 10 bases. Germline-derived CDR1 and CDR2 are SGHRS and YFSETQ. This CDR3 contains 13 residues. J was trimmed by 8 bases and V by 4 bases; bases with no gene match: 5.

With regard to this clone: One end of the junction is discordant with germline, which a read error may explain. The chain links TRBV6-1 to TRBJ2-1, with no clear D. This CDR3 spans 13 amino acids. Germline assignment: CDR1 MNHNS and CDR2 SASEGT. CDR3 DNA sequence: TGTGCCAGCAGGGAAGACCGTTGGGATGAGCAGTTCTTC. It codes for CASREDRWDEQFF.

The table lists this clone with many counts. The chain couples TRBV28 to TRBJ2-7; D may be TRBD1 (5 bases). Trimming took off 3 bases at V and 0 bases at J, with 18 bases between the two ends. The CDR3 has 17 amino acids. Looked up from germline, CDR1 is MDHEN and CDR2 is SYDVKM. CDR3: CASSFGTEGVDSYEQYF. As DNA, the CDR3 is TGTGCCAGCAGTTTCGGTACCGAAGGGGTCGACTCCTACGAGCAGTACTTC.

J is TRBJ1-6 and V is TRBV6-4, with D unclear. V was clipped by 5 bases and J by 9 bases, with 11 bases between them. The length of the CDR3 is 13 residues. The germline gives CDR1 MRHNA, CDR2 SNTAGT. CDR3 in amino acids: CASSYNRVSPLHF. The CDR3 coding sequence is TGTGCCAGCAGTTATAACAGAGTTTCACCCCTCCACTTT.

CDR3 in amino acids: CASRYGQGGNTFTDTQYF. In DNA, the CDR3 is TGTGCCAGCAGATATGGACAGGGGGGCAATACCTTCACAGATACGCAGTATTTT. V gene TRBV5-6 combines with J gene TRBJ2-3; 10 nucleotides agree with TRBD1. Germline trimming cut 5 bases from V and 2 bases from J; bases unmatched to any gene: 14. The CDR3 spans 18 residues. Germline CDR1 SGHDT, CDR2 YYEEEE. Full variable domain (remainder filled in from reference TRBV5-6 and TRBJ2-3): DAGVTQSPTHLIKTRGQQVTLRCSPKSGHDTVSWYQQALGQGPQFIFQYYEEEERQRGNFPDRFSGHQFPNYSSELNVNALLLGDSALYLCASRYGQGGNTFTDTQYFGPGTRLTVL.

This clone showed up just a few times. The chain is built from TRBV19 and TRBJ1-1, with a possible D match to TRBD1 (5 bases). CDR1 is LNHDA and CDR2 is SQIVND in the germline V gene (reference sequence). Trimming took 9 bases from V and 6 from J, leaving 17 bases between them. The CDR3 runs 13 residues. The CDR3 region is CASGRDRPPEAFF. The CDR3 DNA sequence: TGTGCCAGCGGGAGAGACAGACCCCCTGAAGCTTTCTTT.

In its sample, this clone was seen a few times. The chain couples TRBV6-4 to TRBJ2-7, with TRBD1 as a possible D gene (6 bases). Per the germline V gene, CDR1 is MRHNA and CDR2 is SNTAGT. CDR3 length equals 12 residues. With 8 bases removed from V and 5 bases from J, the gap between germline ends came to 13 bases. The CDR3 here is CASERDNHEQYF. The CDR3 bases are TGTGCCAGCGAGAGGGACAACCACGAGCAGTACTTC.

In this sample, this clone turned up once. The chain employs TRBV25-1 and TRBJ1-2; D is perhaps TRBD1 (6 bases). The CDR3 contains 13 residues. Trimming cost V 6 bases and J 1 base, with 9 bases left between them. Per the germline V gene, CDR1 is MGHDK and CDR2 is SYGVNS. The CDR3 DNA is TGTGCCAGCAGATCAGGGGTTAACTATGGCTACACCTTC. This gives the protein CASRSGVNYGYTF.